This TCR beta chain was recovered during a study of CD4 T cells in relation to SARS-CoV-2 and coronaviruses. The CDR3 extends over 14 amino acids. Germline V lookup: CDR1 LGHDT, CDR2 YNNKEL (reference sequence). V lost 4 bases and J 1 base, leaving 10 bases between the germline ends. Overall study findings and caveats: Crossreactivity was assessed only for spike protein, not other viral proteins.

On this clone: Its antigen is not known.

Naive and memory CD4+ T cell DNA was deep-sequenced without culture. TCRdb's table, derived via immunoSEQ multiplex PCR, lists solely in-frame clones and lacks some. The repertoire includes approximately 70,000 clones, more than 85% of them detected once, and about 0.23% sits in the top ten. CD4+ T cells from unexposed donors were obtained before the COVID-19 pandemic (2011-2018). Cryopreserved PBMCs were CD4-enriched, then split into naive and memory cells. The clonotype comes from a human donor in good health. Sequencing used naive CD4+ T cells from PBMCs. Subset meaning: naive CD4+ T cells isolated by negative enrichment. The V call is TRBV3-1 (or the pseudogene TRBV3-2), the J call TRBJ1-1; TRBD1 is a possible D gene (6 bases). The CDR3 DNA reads TGTGCCAGCAGCCCCATGGGACAGAACACTGAAGCTTTCTTT. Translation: CASSPMGQNTEAFF.